The 13 T cell receptor beta chains in this list originate from one sample, sequenced in a study of regulatory T cells in long-lasting Graves disease. The time point denotes: persistent/refractory GD, antithyroid drugs over 5 years with positive TRAb. PBMC RNA served as the TCR library source. Library construction for TCR beta used iRepertoire HTBI primers and Arm-PCR of CDR3 regions. TCRdb used MiXCR to reprocess the multiplex PCR reads, holding one entry per CDR3 protein. The data contain a few hundred thousand distinct CDR3 sequences, about 20% of them singletons. The sequences come from peripheral blood mononuclear cells (PBMCs), collected when the disease was refractory, from a patient treated with antithyroid drugs. Receptors were obtained from a female donor with Graves disease.

This chain uses TRBV5-1 with TRBJ2-5; 7 nucleotides agree with TRBD1. With V trimmed by 1 base and J by 3 bases, 3 bases remained unmatched. Looked up from germline, CDR1 is SGHRS and CDR2 is YFSETQ. The CDR3 runs to 14 residues. The CDR3 protein is CASSLTGQEETQYF. The CDR3 bases are TGCGCCAGCAGCTTGACCGGACAGGAAGAGACCCAGTACTTC.

This clonotype showed up just a few times. One junction end disagrees with the germline gene, perhaps due to a read error. The chain recombines TRBV12-3 or TRBV12-4 with TRBJ2-1; 7 nucleotides line up with TRBD2. The CDR3 totals 14 residues. CDR3 bases: TGTGCCATCAGTCCCCGGGAGGTCCGGGATGAGCAGTTCTTC. Protein: CAISPREVRDEQFF.

This clonotype was observed at least ten times. V and J are TRBV2 and TRBJ2-1; 8 bases fit TRBD2. This CDR3 contains 15 residues. V was pared by 0 bases and J by 7 bases, with 5 bases of the junction left unmatched. Germline-derived CDR1 and CDR2 are SNHLY and FYNNEI. CDR3: CASSEASGRSNEQFF. In DNA form, the CDR3 reads TGTGCCAGCAGTGAAGCAAGCGGGAGATCGAATGAGCAGTTCTTC. The variable domain in full, with the rest retrieved from reference TRBV2 and TRBJ2-1, is EPEVTQTPSHQVTQMGQEVILRCVPISNHLYFYWYRQILGQKVEFLVSFYNNEISEKSEIFDDQFSVERPDGSNFTLKIRSTKLEDSAMYFCASSEASGRSNEQFFGPGTRLTVL.

The chain employs TRBV5-5 and TRBJ2-7; D remains unclear. Germline V gene sequence: CDR1 SGHKS, CDR2 YYEKEE (reference sequence). The CDR3 consists of 14 residues. V dropped 4 bases and J dropped 3 bases, with 14 bases sitting between them. Here the CDR3 reads CASSPTLGFYEQYF. In DNA, the CDR3 is TGTGCCAGCAGCCCAACGTTAGGATTCTACGAGCAGTACTTC.

The chain is built from TRBV20-1 and TRBJ1-5; weak D call: TRBD1 (5 bases). The CDR3 has 13 amino acids. Germline CDR1 reads DFQATT; CDR2 reads SNEGSKA (reference sequence). The V end was cut by 4 bases, the J end by 1 base, with 8 bases between. CDR3 coding DNA: TGCAGTGCTACCCGGGGCAGCAATCAGCCCCAGCATTTT. This translates into CSATRGSNQPQHF.

The V call is TRBV7-9, the J call TRBJ2-3, with a tentative D call TRBD1 (6 bases). V was cut by 6 bases and J by 2 bases, with 12 bases left in between. Germline CDR1 is SEHNR and CDR2 is FQNEAQ (reference sequence). The CDR3 totals 14 residues. The CDR3 coding sequence is TGTGCCAGCAGGATAACAGGGTACACAGATACGCAGTATTTT. Translation gives CASRITGYTDTQYF.

This clonotype has ten or more counts. The rearrangement joins TRBV27 to TRBJ1-4, with D perhaps TRBD1 (5 bases). The germline gives CDR1 MNHEY, CDR2 SMNVEV (reference sequence). V lost 5 bases and J lost 7, with 8 bases in between. There are 12 residues in the CDR3. CDR3: CASSTRGEKLFF. As DNA, the CDR3 is TGTGCCAGCAGTACTAGGGGTGAAAAACTGTTTTTT.

The CDR3 DNA sequence: TGCAGTGTCGTCGGTGGTACCTACGAGCAGTACTTC. It is translated as CSVVGGTYEQYF. This chain uses TRBV20-1 with TRBJ2-7, with D uncertain. Per the germline V gene, CDR1 is DFQATT and CDR2 is SNEGSKA (reference sequence). Trimming removed 7 bases from V and 2 bases from J, with 12 bases in between. The CDR3 totals 12 residues.

This clonotype was seen many times. The chain recombines TRBV28 with TRBJ2-2; TRBD2 is a possible D gene (5 bases). The ends were cut back, 2 bases at V and 2 bases at J, with 12 bases in the middle. CDR1 and CDR2 from the germline V gene are MDHEN and SYDVKM. This CDR3 spans 16 amino acids. DNA of the CDR3: TGTGCCAGCAGTTTAGGGAGATCAGGCAACACCGGGGAGCTGTTTTTT. Amino acids: CASSLGRSGNTGELFF.

This clonotype appeared a few times. A single base separates this from a much larger clone, so it may be a read error. The chain employs TRBV11-2 and TRBJ2-5; unclear D gene. The CDR3 consists of 14 residues. CDR1 SGHAT and CDR2 FQNNGV come from the germline V gene. The ends were cut back, 0 bases at V and 4 bases at J, with 9 bases in the middle. CDR3 sequence: CASSLEWARETQYF. CDR3 nucleotide sequence: TGTGCCAGCAGCTTAGAGTGGGCCCGAGAGACCCAGTACTTC.

This clonotype was observed a handful of times. The chain carries TRBV7-2 and TRBJ1-2; D is possibly TRBD1 (6 bases). The germline gives CDR1 SGHTA, CDR2 FQGNSA. Trimming cost V 0 bases and J 0 bases, with 14 bases left between them. The CDR3 extends over 17 amino acids. CDR3 region: CASSLALRGSANYGYTF. CDR3 sequence (DNA): TGTGCCAGCAGCTTAGCACTTAGGGGGTCGGCTAACTATGGCTACACCTTC.

The V and J genes are TRBV20-1 and TRBJ1-6, with TRBD1 matching 8 bases. CDR1 and CDR2 from the germline V gene are DFQATT and SNEGSKA (reference sequence). The CDR3 totals 14 residues. The trim removed 3 bases at V and 7 bases at J, leaving 5 bases unmatched. CDR3 sequence reads: CSASPGGNNSPLHF. In nucleotides, the CDR3 is TGCAGTGCTAGTCCAGGGGGCAACAATTCACCCCTCCACTTT.

The rearrangement uses TRBV25-1 and TRBJ2-3, with 7 bases aligning to TRBD2. Germline V gene data show CDR1 as MGHDK and CDR2 as SYGVNS. The junction had 12 bases not matched to a gene; V was cut back by 2 bases and J by 7 bases. This CDR3 is 16 amino acids long. CDR3 sequence (DNA): TGTGCCAGCAGTGAACCTGCTCTGCGGGAGACAAATACGCAGTATTTT. This codes for CASSEPALRETNTQYF.